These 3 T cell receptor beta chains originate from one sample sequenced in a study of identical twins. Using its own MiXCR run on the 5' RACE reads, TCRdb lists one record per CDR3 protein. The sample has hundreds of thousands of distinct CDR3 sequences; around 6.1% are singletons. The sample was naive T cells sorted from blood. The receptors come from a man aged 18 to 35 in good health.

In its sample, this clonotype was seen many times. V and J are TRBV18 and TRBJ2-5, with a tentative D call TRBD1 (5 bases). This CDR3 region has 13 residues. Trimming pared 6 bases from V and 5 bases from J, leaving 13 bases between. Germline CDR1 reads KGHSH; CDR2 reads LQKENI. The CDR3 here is CASSPGPGETQYF. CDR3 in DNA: TGTGCCAGCTCGCCCGGGCCAGGGGAGACCCAGTACTTC.

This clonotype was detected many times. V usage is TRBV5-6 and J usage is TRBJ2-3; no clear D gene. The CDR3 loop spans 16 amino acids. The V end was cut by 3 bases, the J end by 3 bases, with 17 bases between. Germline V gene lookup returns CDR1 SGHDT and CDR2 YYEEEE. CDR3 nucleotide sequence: TGTGCCAGCAGCTCCCGCCGAACAGCAATAACAGATACGCAGTATTTT. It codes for CASSSRRTAITDTQYF.

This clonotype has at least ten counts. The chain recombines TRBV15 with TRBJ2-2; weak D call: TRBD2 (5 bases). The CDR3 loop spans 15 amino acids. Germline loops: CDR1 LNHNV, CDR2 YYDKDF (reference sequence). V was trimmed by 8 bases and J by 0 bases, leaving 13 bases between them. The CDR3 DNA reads TGTGCCACCGACCTCAGCGGAACGAACACCGGGGAGCTGTTTTTT. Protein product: CATDLSGTNTGELFF. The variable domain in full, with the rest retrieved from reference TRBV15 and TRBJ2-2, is DAMVIQNPRYQVTQFGKPVTLSCSQTLNHNVMYWYQQKSSQAPKLLFHYYDKDFNNEADTPDNFQSRRPNTSFCFLDIRSPGLGDTAMYLCATDLSGTNTGELFFGEGSRLTVL.